The text below deals with one T cell receptor (beta chain). Its antigen is as yet unknown. Sequencing used immunoSEQ multiplex PCR; TCRdb keeps in-frame clones, though not all of them. The table includes some 15,000 clones, roughly 73% detected once. The data were taken from a study of tumor-infiltrating lymphocytes in localized non-small cell lung cancer. Study summary: Several tumor histologies, both smoking statuses, and some post-neoadjuvant chemotherapy samples were included.

Study observations and caveats: No link was found between tumor T-cell fraction and recurrence-free survival.

The trim removed 5 bases at V and 1 base at J, leaving 3 bases unmatched. The germline V gene encodes CDR1 MNHEY and CDR2 SVGAGI. The CDR3 is made up of 15 amino acids. The sample comprised lung tumor tissue. The V and J genes are TRBV6-5 and TRBJ2-2; 8 bases match TRBD1. The TCR originated in a human donor with non-small cell lung cancer. This CDR3 reads CASSRTGWNTGELFF. CDR3 bases: TGTGCCAGCAGTCGGACAGGGTGGAACACCGGGGAGCTGTTTTTT.